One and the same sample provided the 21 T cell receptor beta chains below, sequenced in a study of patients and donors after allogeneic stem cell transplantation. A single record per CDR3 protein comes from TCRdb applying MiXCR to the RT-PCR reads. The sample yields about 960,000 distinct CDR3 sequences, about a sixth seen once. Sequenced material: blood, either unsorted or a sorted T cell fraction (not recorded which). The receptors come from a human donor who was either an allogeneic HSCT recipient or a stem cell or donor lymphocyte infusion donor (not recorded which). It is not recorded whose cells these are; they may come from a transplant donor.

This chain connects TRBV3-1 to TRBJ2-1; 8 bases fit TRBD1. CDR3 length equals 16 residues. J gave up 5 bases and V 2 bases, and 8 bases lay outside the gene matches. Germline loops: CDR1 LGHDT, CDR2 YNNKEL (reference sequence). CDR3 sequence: CASSQQTGTGNNEQFF. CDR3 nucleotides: TGTGCCAGCAGCCAACAAACCGGGACAGGAAACAATGAGCAGTTCTTC.

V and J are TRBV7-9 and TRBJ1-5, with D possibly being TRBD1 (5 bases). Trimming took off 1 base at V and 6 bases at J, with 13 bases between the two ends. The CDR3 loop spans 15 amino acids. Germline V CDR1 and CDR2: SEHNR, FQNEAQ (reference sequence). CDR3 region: CASSLDGAGSQPQHF. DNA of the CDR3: TGTGCCAGCAGCTTAGACGGGGCAGGTAGTCAGCCCCAGCATTTT.

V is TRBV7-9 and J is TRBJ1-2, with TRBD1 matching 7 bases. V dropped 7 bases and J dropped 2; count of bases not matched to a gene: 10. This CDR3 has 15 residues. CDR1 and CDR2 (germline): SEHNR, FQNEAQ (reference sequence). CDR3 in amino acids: CASIHDRVANYGYTF. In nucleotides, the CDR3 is TGTGCCAGCATCCATGACAGGGTTGCCAACTATGGCTACACCTTC.

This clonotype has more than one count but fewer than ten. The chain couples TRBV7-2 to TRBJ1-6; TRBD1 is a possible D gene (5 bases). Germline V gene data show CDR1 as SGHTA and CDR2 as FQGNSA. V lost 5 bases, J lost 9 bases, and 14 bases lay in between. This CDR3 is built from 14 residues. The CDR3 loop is CASSRGGVSSPLHF. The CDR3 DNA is TGTGCCAGCAGCAGGGGAGGGGTTAGTTCACCCCTCCACTTT.

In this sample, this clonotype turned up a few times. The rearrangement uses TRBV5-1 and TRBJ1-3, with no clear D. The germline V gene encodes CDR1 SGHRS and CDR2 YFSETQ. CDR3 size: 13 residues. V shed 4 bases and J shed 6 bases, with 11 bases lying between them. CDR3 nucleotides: TGCGCCAGCAGCCCTCCGGACTTAAACACCATATATTTT. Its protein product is CASSPPDLNTIYF.

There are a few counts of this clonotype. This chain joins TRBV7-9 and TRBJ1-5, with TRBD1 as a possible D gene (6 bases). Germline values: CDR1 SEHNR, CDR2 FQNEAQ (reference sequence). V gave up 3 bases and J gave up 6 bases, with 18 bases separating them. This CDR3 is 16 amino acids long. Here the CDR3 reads CASSLGTSTNAQPQHF. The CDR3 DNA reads TGTGCCAGCAGCTTGGGGACATCAACTAATGCTCAGCCCCAGCATTTT.

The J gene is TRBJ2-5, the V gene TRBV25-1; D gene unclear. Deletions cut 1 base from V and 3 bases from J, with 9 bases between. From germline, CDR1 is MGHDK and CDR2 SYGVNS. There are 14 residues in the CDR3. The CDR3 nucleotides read TGTGCCAGCAGTGAATTTGGTAGAAAAGAGACCCAGTACTTC. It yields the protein CASSEFGRKETQYF.

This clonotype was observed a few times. CDR3 coding DNA: TGCAGTGCTAGCCCTAGCGCTAGCACAGATACGCAGTATTTT. It codes for CSASPSASTDTQYF. The chain carries TRBV20-1 and TRBJ2-3; possibly TRBD2 for D (6 bases). This CDR3 comprises 14 residues. Between the trimmed V and J ends, which lost 3 bases and 0 bases, there was a span of 10 bases. The V gene's germline CDR1 is DFQATT and CDR2 SNEGSKA (reference sequence).

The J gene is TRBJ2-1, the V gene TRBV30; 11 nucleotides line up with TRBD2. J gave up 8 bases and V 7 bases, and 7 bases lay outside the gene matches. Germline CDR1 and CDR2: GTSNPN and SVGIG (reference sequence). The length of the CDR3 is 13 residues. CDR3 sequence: CASSLAGAYEQFF. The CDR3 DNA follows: TGTGCCTCATCACTAGCGGGGGCTTATGAGCAGTTCTTC. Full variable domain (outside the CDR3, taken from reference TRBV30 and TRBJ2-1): SQTIHQWPATLVQPVGSPLSLECTVEGTSNPNLYWYRQAAGRGLQLLFYSVGIGQISSEVPQNLSASRPQDRQFILSSKKLLLSDSGFYLCASSLAGAYEQFFGPGTRLTVL.

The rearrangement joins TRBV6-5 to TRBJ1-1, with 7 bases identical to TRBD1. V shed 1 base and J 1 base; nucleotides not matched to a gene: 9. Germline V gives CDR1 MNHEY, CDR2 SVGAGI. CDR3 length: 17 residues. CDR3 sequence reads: CASSYFILQGRNTEAFF. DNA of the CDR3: TGTGCCAGCAGTTACTTTATTTTACAGGGGCGGAACACTGAAGCTTTCTTT.

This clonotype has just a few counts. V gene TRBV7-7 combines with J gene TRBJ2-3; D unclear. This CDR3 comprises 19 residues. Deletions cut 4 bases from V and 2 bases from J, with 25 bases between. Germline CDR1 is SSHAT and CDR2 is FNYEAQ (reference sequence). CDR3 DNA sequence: TGTGCCAGCAGCTCCATTACGAGCCATCCCGTAAGGGACACAGATACGCAGTATTTT. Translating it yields CASSSITSHPVRDTDTQYF.

The CDR3 bases are TGTGCCATCAAACGACAGGGCAATTCACCCCTCCACTTT. Protein sequence: CAIKRQGNSPLHF. The rearrangement links TRBV10-3 to TRBJ1-6; 7 positions match TRBD1. The CDR3 extends over 13 amino acids. With V trimmed by 7 bases and J by 7 bases, 4 bases remained unmatched. The germline V gene has CDR1 ENHRY and CDR2 SYGVKD.

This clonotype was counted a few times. The DNA for the CDR3 is TGTGCCAGCAGTATACATACAACCCGCGAGCAGTACTTC. It is translated as CASSIHTTREQYF. The chain links TRBV12-3 or TRBV12-4 to TRBJ2-7; no definite D call. Trimming left V 5 bases short and J 6 bases short, with 14 bases between. The CDR3 totals 13 residues.

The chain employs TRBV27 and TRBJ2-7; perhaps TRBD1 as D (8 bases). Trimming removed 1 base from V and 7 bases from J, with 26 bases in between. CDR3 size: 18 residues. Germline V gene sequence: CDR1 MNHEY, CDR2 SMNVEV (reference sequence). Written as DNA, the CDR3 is TGTGCCAGCAGTTTATTTGGACAGGGAGCGACTAGAGCGGGGGAGCAGTACTTC. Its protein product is CASSLFGQGATRAGEQYF.

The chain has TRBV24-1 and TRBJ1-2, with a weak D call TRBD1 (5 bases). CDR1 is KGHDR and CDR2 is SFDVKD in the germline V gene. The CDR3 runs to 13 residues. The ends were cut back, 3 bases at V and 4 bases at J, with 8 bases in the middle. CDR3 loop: CATSDAGPYGYTF. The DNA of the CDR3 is TGTGCCACCAGTGATGCGGGGCCCTATGGCTACACCTTC.

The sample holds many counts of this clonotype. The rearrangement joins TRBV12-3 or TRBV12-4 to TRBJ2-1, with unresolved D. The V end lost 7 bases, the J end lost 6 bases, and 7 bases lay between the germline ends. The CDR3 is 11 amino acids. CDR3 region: CASTESNEQFF. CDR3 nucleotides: TGTGCCAGCACCGAGAGCAATGAGCAGTTCTTC.

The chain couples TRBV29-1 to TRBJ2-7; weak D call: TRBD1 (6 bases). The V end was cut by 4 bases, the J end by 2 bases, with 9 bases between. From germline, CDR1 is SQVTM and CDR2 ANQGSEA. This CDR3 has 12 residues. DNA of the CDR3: TGCAGCGTTGGGGACAACACCTACGAGCAGTACTTC. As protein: CSVGDNTYEQYF.

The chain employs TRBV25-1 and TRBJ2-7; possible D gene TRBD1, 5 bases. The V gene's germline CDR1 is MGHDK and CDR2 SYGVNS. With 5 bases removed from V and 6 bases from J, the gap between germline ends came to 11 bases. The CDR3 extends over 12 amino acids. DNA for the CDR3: TGTGCCAGCAGTTTATTGGGGCCCGAGCAGTACTTC. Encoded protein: CASSLLGPEQYF.

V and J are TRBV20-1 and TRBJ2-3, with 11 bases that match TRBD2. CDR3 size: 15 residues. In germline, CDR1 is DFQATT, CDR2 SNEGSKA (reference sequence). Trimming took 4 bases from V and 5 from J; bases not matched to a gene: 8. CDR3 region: CSATGIAGGQDTQYF. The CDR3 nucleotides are TGCAGTGCTACCGGAATAGCGGGGGGGCAAGATACGCAGTATTTT.

The CDR3 loop is CASSSSGPSPSTDTQYF. The CDR3 DNA reads TGCGCCAGCAGCTCTAGCGGTCCTTCGCCTAGCACAGATACGCAGTATTTT. The rearrangement uses TRBV5-1 and TRBJ2-3, with 7 bases that match TRBD2. CDR1 SGHRS and CDR2 YFSETQ come from the germline V gene. The CDR3 is 17 residues long. V gave up 3 bases and J gave up 0 bases; unmatched junction bases: 10. Full variable domain (rest looked up from reference TRBV5-1 and TRBJ2-3): KAGVTQTPRYLIKTRGQQVTLSCSPISGHRSVSWYQQTPGQGLQFLFEYFSETQRNKGNFPGRFSGRQFSNSRSEMNVSTLELGDSALYLCASSSSGPSPSTDTQYFGPGTRLTVL.

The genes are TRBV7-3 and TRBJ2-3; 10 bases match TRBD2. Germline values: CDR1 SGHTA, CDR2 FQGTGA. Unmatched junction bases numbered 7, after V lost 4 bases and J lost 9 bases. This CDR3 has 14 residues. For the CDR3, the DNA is TGTGCCAGCAGCTCTGATCTAGCGGGAGCAACGCAGTATTTT. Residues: CASSSDLAGATQYF. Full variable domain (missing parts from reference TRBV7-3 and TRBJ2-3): GAGVSQTPSNKVTEKGKYVELRCDPISGHTALYWYRQSLGQGPEFLIYFQGTGAADDSGLPNDRFFAVRPEGSVSTLKIQRTERGDSAVYLCASSSDLAGATQYFGPGTRLTVL.